A single sample is the source of the 20 T cell receptor beta chains below, sequenced in a study of blood T cell repertoires in COVID-19. Generated by immunoSEQ multiplex PCR, the TCRdb table keeps only in-frame clones and is missing some. Of 150,000 to 200,000 clones in the sample, about 86% were seen once. Sequencing used peripheral blood. The receptor source for this set is a human donor with acute or convalescent COVID-19. The donor label of this sample is uncertain.

This chain joins TRBV30 and TRBJ1-2, with D unresolved. Germline-derived CDR1 and CDR2 are GTSNPN and SVGIG (reference sequence). The ends were cut back, 5 bases at V and 0 bases at J, with 16 bases in the middle. The CDR3 sequence is 15 residues long. CDR3 DNA sequence: TGTGCCTGGTCCGTACCCACGGGGACTAACTATGGCTACACCTTC. This translates into CAWSVPTGTNYGYTF.

The chain joins TRBV28 to TRBJ1-1; 8 positions agree with TRBD1. Germline-derived CDR1 and CDR2 are MDHEN and SYDVKM. J was trimmed by 1 base and V by 5 bases; bases with no gene match: 9. The CDR3 spans 16 residues. CDR3 DNA: TGTGCCAGCAGTCCTCTACGACAGGGGTGGAACACTGAAGCTTTCTTT. This encodes CASSPLRQGWNTEAFF.

This clone was detected once. The chain carries TRBV7-8 and TRBJ1-5, with 12 positions matching TRBD1. The CDR3 contains 19 residues. Germline CDR1 and CDR2: SGHVS and FQNEAQ. With V trimmed by 4 bases and J by 0 bases, 10 bases remained unmatched. CDR3 sequence: CASSSTGTGGKYSNQPQHF. The CDR3, as DNA: TGTGCCAGCAGCTCGACCGGGACAGGGGGCAAGTATAGCAATCAGCCCCAGCATTTT.

With regard to this clone: Germline is not matched at one junction end, which may reflect a read error. J is TRBJ2-2 and V is TRBV7-7, with TRBD2 matching over 11 bases. Germline V gene data show CDR1 as SSHAT and CDR2 as FNYEAQ (reference sequence). CDR3 length: 18 amino acids. As DNA, the CDR3 is TGTGCTAGCAGCGCAGGATTTAGCGGGGGGGCCGGCACCGGGGAGCTGTTTTTT. Protein product: CASSAGFSGGAGTGELFF.

The chain recombines TRBV28 with TRBJ2-3; TRBD1 matches 8 bases. The CDR3 is 14 amino acids. CDR1 and CDR2 (germline): MDHEN, SYDVKM. Trimming took 3 bases from V and 1 from J; bases not matched to a gene: 0. The CDR3, as DNA: TGTGCCAGCAGTTTGACAGGGGGCACAGATACGCAGTATTTT. It is translated as CASSLTGGTDTQYF.

This chain connects TRBV13 to TRBJ2-7; 9 nucleotides agree with TRBD2. V trimming: 5 bases; J trimming: 2 bases; junction bases outside the gene matches: 10. The CDR3 loop spans 16 amino acids. The germline V gene has CDR1 PRHDT and CDR2 FYEKMQ (reference sequence). This CDR3 is CASSQIRTSAAYEQYF. CDR3 in DNA: TGTGCCAGCAGCCAAATTCGGACTAGCGCTGCCTACGAGCAGTACTTC. Supplemented by reference TRBV13 and TRBJ2-7, the full variable domain reads AAGVIQSPRHLIKEKRETATLKCYPIPRHDTVYWYQQGPGQDPQFLISFYEKMQSDKGSIPDRFSAQQFSDYHSELNMSSLELGDSALYFCASSQIRTSAAYEQYFGPGTRLTVT.

V and J are TRBV12-3 or TRBV12-4 and TRBJ1-1, with TRBD1 matching 9 bases. J gave up 5 bases and V 5 bases, and 3 bases lay outside the gene matches. This CDR3 has 13 residues. DNA for the CDR3: TGTGCCAGCAGTCGACAGGGGGGTACTGAAGCTTTCTTT. Its translation: CASSRQGGTEAFF.

This clone was detected once. The chain uses TRBV10-3 and TRBJ2-1, with 8 bases aligning to TRBD2. V dropped 11 bases and J dropped 7; count of bases not matched to a gene: 16. CDR3 length: 15 amino acids. Germline-derived CDR1 and CDR2 are ENHRY and SYGVKD. The CDR3 DNA is TGTGCCTCCTTCGAGGGAGGGACTAGTCAAAATGAGCAGTTCTTC. Protein: CASFEGGTSQNEQFF.

The chain links TRBV28 to TRBJ2-1, with 9 bases that match TRBD2. Unmatched junction bases numbered 3, after V lost 3 bases and J lost 3 bases. Germline assignment: CDR1 MDHEN and CDR2 SYDVKM. This CDR3 is built from 15 residues. Written as DNA, the CDR3 is TGTGCCAGCAGTTTGGCTAGCGGGAACTACAATGAGCAGTTCTTC. The encoded protein is CASSLASGNYNEQFF.

As to this clone: The sample has other DNA sequences that encode this CDR3 too. The chain has TRBV18 and TRBJ2-1; 10 nucleotides match TRBD2. Germline V gene lookup returns CDR1 KGHSH and CDR2 LQKENI. CDR3 length equals 17 residues. With V trimmed by 1 base and J by 1 base, 4 bases remained unmatched. This CDR3 reads CASSPLAGGGSYNEQFF. The CDR3 DNA reads TGTGCCAGCTCACCACTAGCGGGGGGCGGATCCTACAATGAGCAGTTCTTC.

The J gene is TRBJ1-1, the V gene TRBV3-1 (or the pseudogene TRBV3-2), with D possibly being TRBD1 (6 bases). Trimming removed 0 bases from V and 1 base from J, with 15 bases in between. The CDR3 extends over 17 amino acids. CDR1 is LGHDT and CDR2 is YNNKEL in the germline V gene (reference sequence). The CDR3 DNA reads TGTGCCAGCAGCCAAGATCCGGACGGGGGGCGGAACACTGAAGCTTTCTTT. Its protein is CASSQDPDGGRNTEAFF.

The chain joins TRBV12-3 or TRBV12-4 to TRBJ1-5; the D is unclear. Trimming cost V 5 bases and J 5 bases, with 10 bases left between them. CDR3 length: 13 amino acids. CDR3 protein: CASSRSGDQPQHF. CDR3 DNA sequence: TGTGCCAGCAGTAGGTCCGGGGATCAGCCCCAGCATTTT.

The chain joins TRBV11-2 to TRBJ2-3; the match to TRBD2 covers 11 bases. V shed 3 bases, J shed 2 bases, and the junction held 4 bases outside the gene matches. The CDR3 is made up of 16 amino acids. Looked up from germline, CDR1 is SGHAT and CDR2 is FQNNGV. CDR3 in amino acids: CASSLGTSGNTDTQYF. CDR3 nucleotide sequence: TGTGCCAGCAGCTTGGGGACTAGCGGAAACACAGATACGCAGTATTTT.

This clone occurred a few times. The V gene is TRBV6-1, the J gene TRBJ1-3, with TRBD1 identical over 9 bases. Germline CDR1 and CDR2: MNHNS and SASEGT. With 1 base clipped from V and 2 bases from J, the junction kept 3 bases outside the gene matches. The length of the CDR3 is 16 residues. The CDR3 region is CASSEGGTGTGNTIYF. CDR3 bases: TGTGCCAGCAGTGAAGGGGGGACAGGGACTGGAAACACCATATATTTT.

The gene calls are TRBV18 and TRBJ1-1, with a weak D call TRBD1 (5 bases). Trimming shortened V by 1 base and J by 6 bases, and 9 bases separated the two germline ends. The germline V gene encodes CDR1 KGHSH and CDR2 LQKENI. This CDR3 region has 13 residues. The CDR3 DNA sequence: TGTGCCAGCTCACCACGGGAAGGGGCTGAAGCTTTCTTT. Translation gives CASSPREGAEAFF.

The chain couples TRBV3-1 (or the pseudogene TRBV3-2) to TRBJ1-2, with D tentatively TRBD1 (5 bases). Germline V lookup: CDR1 LGHDT, CDR2 YNNKEL (reference sequence). The CDR3 contains 16 residues. V lost 1 base to trimming and J lost 0 bases, with 12 bases between them. The CDR3 nucleotides read TGTGCCAGCAGCCAAGTAGCAGGGTCGTCTAACTATGGCTACACCTTC. Amino acid sequence: CASSQVAGSSNYGYTF.

The chain has TRBV28 and TRBJ1-6; tentative D call: TRBD1 (5 bases). Germline values: CDR1 MDHEN, CDR2 SYDVKM. The CDR3 length is 16 residues. Trimming stripped 2 bases from V and 2 bases from J, with 10 bases between. This CDR3 reads CASSLPRAAYNSPLHF. For the CDR3, the DNA is TGTGCCAGCAGTTTACCCAGGGCCGCCTATAATTCACCCCTCCACTTT.

The chain is built from TRBV19 and TRBJ2-3; 9 positions match TRBD1. Germline-derived CDR1 and CDR2 are LNHDA and SQIVND (reference sequence). The CDR3 length is 15 residues. With 4 bases clipped from V and 4 bases from J, the junction kept 6 bases outside the gene matches. The CDR3 sequence is CASSTAGQGADTQYF. Here the CDR3 DNA reads TGTGCCAGTAGTACCGCGGGACAGGGCGCAGATACGCAGTATTTT.

This sequence joins TRBV7-9 and TRBJ2-1, with D tentatively TRBD2 (5 bases). V shed 5 bases and J shed 1 base, with 18 bases lying between them. This CDR3 has 17 amino acids. Germline CDR1 is SEHNR and CDR2 is FQNEAQ (reference sequence). The CDR3 region is CASSLSGKRRSYNEQFF. CDR3 coding DNA: TGTGCCAGCAGCCTCTCCGGGAAGAGGAGGTCCTACAATGAGCAGTTCTTC.

This rearrangement joins TRBV27 to TRBJ1-5; D perhaps matches TRBD1 (5 bases). The CDR3 is 14 amino acids. Trimming cost V 3 bases and J 7 bases, with 13 bases left between them. From germline, CDR1 is MNHEY and CDR2 SMNVEV (reference sequence). Here the CDR3 DNA reads TGTGCCAGCAGTTTCGGTCAGGGAGGCCAGCCCCAGCATTTT. It is translated as CASSFGQGGQPQHF.